These 26 T cell receptor beta chains came from one sample sequenced in a study of blood T cell repertoires in COVID-19. Assay: immunoSEQ multiplex PCR; the TCRdb copy retains only in-frame clones and omits some. The sample has roughly 250,000 clones; around nine tenths are singletons. The source material was PBMCs or T cells enriched from blood (not recorded which). The receptors come from a woman aged 45-65 years who had recovered from COVID-19.

The chain recombines TRBV29-1 with TRBJ2-5, with a weak D call TRBD1 (5 bases). The CDR3 contains 13 residues. The germline V gene encodes CDR1 SQVTM and CDR2 ANQGSEA. With 3 bases removed from V and 2 bases from J, the gap between germline ends came to 10 bases. As DNA, the CDR3 is TGCAGCGTTGATTTGCCAGGGCAAGAGACCCAGTACTTC. It codes for CSVDLPGQETQYF.

The CDR3: CASSRITPGANVLTF. CDR3 bases: TGTGCCAGCAGCCGCATAACTCCTGGGGCCAACGTCCTGACTTTC. This chain uses TRBV7-2 with TRBJ2-6; no firm D call. The CDR3 runs to 15 residues. Germline CDR1 SGHTA, CDR2 FQGNSA. The germline V and J ends were trimmed by 5 bases and 2 bases, with 10 bases remaining between them.

This clone was observed a handful of times. In DNA, the CDR3 is TGCGCCAGCAGCCGAGGACAGATCTATGGCTACACCTTC. Its protein is CASSRGQIYGYTF. The V gene is TRBV4-3, the J gene TRBJ1-2; possibly TRBD1 for D (6 bases). V lost 4 bases and J lost 4, with 10 bases in between. Per the germline V gene, CDR1 is LGHNA and CDR2 is YSLEER. The CDR3 sequence is 13 residues long.

The V call is TRBV7-2, the J call TRBJ2-7; the D gene is possibly TRBD2 (6 bases). Germline loops: CDR1 SGHTA, CDR2 FQGNSA. V dropped 4 bases and J dropped 3 bases, with 10 bases sitting between them. CDR3 length equals 13 residues. CDR3 sequence reads: CASSSMGGYEQYF. The DNA of the CDR3 is TGTGCCAGCAGCTCCATGGGGGGCTACGAGCAGTACTTC.

This clone has just one count. The chain couples TRBV4-2 to TRBJ2-7, with 7 bases identical to TRBD1. In germline, CDR1 is LGHNA, CDR2 YNFKEQ. With 4 bases clipped from V and 2 bases from J, the junction kept 11 bases outside the gene matches. The CDR3 totals 16 residues. The CDR3 DNA follows: TGTGCCAGCAGCCGTATGTCGAGGCAGGGGGCCTACGAGCAGTACTTC. It specifies CASSRMSRQGAYEQYF.

The rearrangement joins TRBV2 to TRBJ2-4, with D perhaps TRBD2 (6 bases). Trimming pared 3 bases from V and 9 bases from J, leaving 18 bases between. Germline V lookup: CDR1 SNHLY, CDR2 FYNNEI. This CDR3 is 15 amino acids long. CDR3 bases: TGTGCCAGCAGTGAGGAAACTAGCATATCCTCCATTCAGTACTTC. It encodes CASSEETSISSIQYF.

The chain is built from TRBV29-1 and TRBJ1-1; no clear D. CDR3 length: 16 residues. Germline CDR1 reads SQVTM; CDR2 reads ANQGSEA. Trimming pared 7 bases from V and 1 base from J, leaving 22 bases between. The CDR3 region is CSAPLRAAEGNTEAFF. As DNA, the CDR3 is TGCAGCGCCCCCCTGCGGGCGGCTGAAGGGAACACTGAAGCTTTCTTT.

The chain uses TRBV11-2 and TRBJ2-1; 15 bases match TRBD2. Trimming took 1 base from V and 7 from J; bases not matched to a gene: 5. The CDR3 totals 17 residues. Germline CDR1 and CDR2: SGHAT and FQNNGV. The CDR3 loop is CASSLGTSGRARNEQFF. The CDR3 nucleotides read TGTGCCAGCAGCTTAGGGACTAGCGGGAGGGCCCGGAATGAGCAGTTCTTC.

The chain uses TRBV7-9 and TRBJ1-2; D remains ambiguous. This CDR3 is 14 amino acids long. V lost 1 base and J lost 1, with 7 bases in between. Looked up from germline, CDR1 is SEHNR and CDR2 is FQNEAQ (reference sequence). CDR3 sequence (DNA): TGTGCCAGCAGCTTAGGCGGGGTTAACTATGGCTACACCTTC. Translated, it gives CASSLGGVNYGYTF.

The chain combines TRBV28 with TRBJ1-2, with a tentative D call TRBD1 (5 bases). The CDR3 runs to 15 residues. Germline lookup yields CDR1 MDHEN and CDR2 SYDVKM. V was clipped by 6 bases and J by 4 bases, with 18 bases between them. The CDR3 nucleotides are TGTGCCAGCAGCCCCACACGGAGGGGTGGCTATGGCTACACCTTC. Translating gives CASSPTRRGGYGYTF.

This clone was seen a few times. V is TRBV20-1 and J is TRBJ2-1, with TRBD2 matching 16 bases. This CDR3 is 17 amino acids long. Trimming at V came to 3 bases and at J to 10 bases, leaving 12 bases not matched to a gene. From germline, CDR1 is DFQATT and CDR2 SNEGSKA (reference sequence). The CDR3 spells CSASALGTSGRAREQFF. DNA of the CDR3: TGCAGTGCTAGTGCATTGGGGACTAGCGGGAGGGCCCGCGAGCAGTTCTTC.

The chain links TRBV10-3 to TRBJ1-1; D not resolved. Trimming left V 6 bases short and J 1 base short, with 12 bases between. This CDR3 is built from 14 residues. The germline CDR1 and CDR2 sequences are ENHRY and SYGVKD. CDR3 sequence reads: CAIRIQPTNTEAFF. In DNA, the CDR3 is TGTGCCATCAGGATACAGCCAACGAACACTGAAGCTTTCTTT.

The chain links TRBV28 to TRBJ1-2; D is possibly TRBD1 (5 bases). Germline V lookup: CDR1 MDHEN, CDR2 SYDVKM. The V and J ends lost 6 bases and 5 bases respectively, with 16 bases between them. The CDR3 consists of 14 residues. CDR3 DNA: TGTGCCAGCAGCTTACCGGGACTCTTTTATGGCTACACCTTC. Protein product: CASSLPGLFYGYTF.

This chain links TRBV3-1 (or the pseudogene TRBV3-2) with TRBJ1-4; the match to TRBD1 covers 8 bases. Unmatched junction bases numbered 1, after V lost 4 bases and J lost 3 bases. Looked up from germline, CDR1 is LGHDT and CDR2 is YNNKEL (reference sequence). This CDR3 is built from 14 residues. The CDR3: CASSLRGPNEKLFF. The CDR3 DNA sequence: TGTGCCAGCAGCCTCAGGGGGCCTAATGAAAAACTGTTTTTT.

The chain uses TRBV5-1 and TRBJ2-7; TRBD1 aligns across 8 bases. Germline V gene sequence: CDR1 SGHRS, CDR2 YFSETQ. This CDR3 has 14 residues. V lost 7 bases, J lost 2 bases, and 8 bases stayed unmatched. The CDR3 loop reads CASGYGDRPYEQYF. The CDR3 nucleotides read TGCGCCAGCGGATACGGGGACAGGCCCTACGAGCAGTACTTC.

The chain has TRBV11-2 and TRBJ2-7, with 9 bases aligning to TRBD1. Trimming removed 3 bases from V and 3 bases from J; junction bases left unmatched: 3. In germline, CDR1 is SGHAT, CDR2 FQNNGV. The CDR3 consists of 14 residues. The CDR3 DNA reads as TGTGCCAGCAGCTTTACAGGGGGCATCTACGAGCAGTACTTC. It specifies CASSFTGGIYEQYF.

This clone was detected only once. This chain uses TRBV5-4 with TRBJ1-2, with D uncertain. CDR1 and CDR2 (germline): SGHNT, YYREEE (reference sequence). This CDR3 comprises 15 residues. The V end lost 3 bases, the J end lost 4 bases, and 16 bases lay between the germline ends. The CDR3 DNA sequence: TGTGCCAGCAGCTCCCGGAGCGGGGTGTCCTATGGCTACACCTTC. As protein: CASSSRSGVSYGYTF.

The chain couples TRBV19 to TRBJ2-7; 11 nucleotides agree with TRBD2. Germline assignment: CDR1 LNHDA and CDR2 SQIVND (reference sequence). Trimming at V came to 8 bases and at J to 4 bases, leaving 4 bases not matched to a gene. The CDR3 runs to 13 residues. DNA of the CDR3: TGTGCCAGTTCACTAGCGGGAGAGTACGAGCAGTACTTC. Encoded protein: CASSLAGEYEQYF.

The rearrangement uses TRBV7-2 and TRBJ2-1, with D perhaps TRBD2 (6 bases). This CDR3 contains 17 residues. Germline-derived CDR1 and CDR2 are SGHTA and FQGNSA. V lost 5 bases and J 3 bases, leaving 20 bases between the germline ends. The CDR3 loop reads CASSRLGTGVYYNEQFF. CDR3 sequence (DNA): TGTGCCAGCAGCCGTCTCGGAACGGGAGTGTACTACAATGAGCAGTTCTTC.

This sequence joins TRBV24-1 and TRBJ1-2; 8 nucleotides match TRBD1. The CDR3 is 13 residues long. The germline gives CDR1 KGHDR, CDR2 SFDVKD. After removal of 9 bases from V and 5 bases from J, the junction contained 7 bases not matched to a gene. The CDR3 is CATGVTGGYGYTF. The CDR3 nucleotides read TGTGCCACCGGTGTAACAGGGGGTTATGGCTACACCTTC.

This rearrangement joins TRBV11-2 to TRBJ2-7; possible D gene TRBD1, 6 bases. CDR3 length: 15 residues. V was clipped by 0 bases and J by 2 bases, with 11 bases between them. Germline loops: CDR1 SGHAT, CDR2 FQNNGV. CDR3 sequence reads: CASSLDPGTPYEQYF. CDR3 nucleotides: TGTGCCAGCAGCTTAGATCCAGGGACACCCTACGAGCAGTACTTC.

This clone was seen just once. The genes are TRBV24-1 and TRBJ2-3; the match to TRBD2 covers 7 bases. This CDR3 is 15 amino acids long. CDR1 KGHDR and CDR2 SFDVKD come from the germline V gene. The V and J ends lost 7 bases and 5 bases, in that order; junction bases with no gene match: 11. The CDR3 DNA follows: TGTGCCACCAGCCCTGGGACGGGAGGACGAGATACGCAGTATTTT. Translated: CATSPGTGGRDTQYF.

This chain joins TRBV12-2 and TRBJ2-7; no DNA check was done on the table's D call, TRBD2. TRBV12-2 is labeled a pseudogene. This CDR3 has 18 residues. This chain's CDR3 is CASRLGGRGGTPSYEQYF. CDR3 DNA: TGTGCAAGTCGCTTAGGGGGAAGGGGGGGCACTCCCTCCTACGAGCAGTACTTC.

The chain is built from TRBV4-2 and TRBJ2-2, with D perhaps matching TRBD1 (5 bases). From germline, CDR1 is LGHNA and CDR2 YNFKEQ. There are 17 residues in the CDR3. The germline V and J ends were trimmed by 1 base and 0 bases, with 12 bases remaining between them. The CDR3 nucleotides read TGTGCCAGCAGCCAAGTCAACGCCAGGGCGAACACCGGGGAGCTGTTTTTT. The encoded protein is CASSQVNARANTGELFF.

V is TRBV27 and J is TRBJ2-1; TRBD2 agrees at 10 bases. With V trimmed by 5 bases and J by 4 bases, 11 bases remained unmatched. The germline V gene encodes CDR1 MNHEY and CDR2 SMNVEV (reference sequence). The CDR3 has 17 residues. The CDR3 protein is CASSTLGLAETYNEQFF. CDR3 DNA: TGTGCCAGCAGTACCCTCGGACTAGCGGAGACATACAATGAGCAGTTCTTC.

The genes are TRBV4-3 and TRBJ2-3; D is perhaps TRBD2 (6 bases). The CDR3 contains 18 residues. Germline CDR1 and CDR2: LGHNA and YSLEER. V shed 0 bases and J shed 4 bases, with 20 bases lying between them. The CDR3 reads CASSQEFGREPGSDTQYF. Here the CDR3 DNA reads TGCGCCAGCAGCCAAGAGTTCGGGCGGGAACCGGGGTCAGATACGCAGTATTTT.